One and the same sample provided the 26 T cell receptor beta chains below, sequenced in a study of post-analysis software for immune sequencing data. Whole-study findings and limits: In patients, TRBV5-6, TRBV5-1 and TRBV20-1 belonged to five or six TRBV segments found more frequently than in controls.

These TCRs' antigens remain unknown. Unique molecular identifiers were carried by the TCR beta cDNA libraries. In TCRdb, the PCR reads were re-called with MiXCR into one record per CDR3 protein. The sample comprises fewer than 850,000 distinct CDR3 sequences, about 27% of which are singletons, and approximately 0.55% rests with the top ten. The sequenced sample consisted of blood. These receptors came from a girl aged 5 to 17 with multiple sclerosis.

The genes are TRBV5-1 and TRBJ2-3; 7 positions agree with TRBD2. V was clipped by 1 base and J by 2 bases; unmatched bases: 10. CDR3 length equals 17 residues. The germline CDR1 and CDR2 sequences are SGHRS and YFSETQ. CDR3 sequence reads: CASSLQVGDYYTDTQYF. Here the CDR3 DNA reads TGCGCCAGCAGCTTGCAAGTCGGGGACTACTACACAGATACGCAGTATTTT.

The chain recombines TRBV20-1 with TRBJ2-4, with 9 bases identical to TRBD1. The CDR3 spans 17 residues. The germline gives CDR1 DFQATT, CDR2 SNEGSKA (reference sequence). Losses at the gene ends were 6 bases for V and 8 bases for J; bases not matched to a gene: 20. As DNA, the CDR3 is TGCAGTGCGATATCAATTGGGGGGACTCGGACAGGGGACATTCAGTACTTC. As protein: CSAISIGGTRTGDIQYF.

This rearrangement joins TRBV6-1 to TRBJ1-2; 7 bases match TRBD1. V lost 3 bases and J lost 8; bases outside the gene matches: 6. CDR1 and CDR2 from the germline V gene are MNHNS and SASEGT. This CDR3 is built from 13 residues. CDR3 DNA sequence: TGTGCCAGCAGTGAGACAGGGTGGGGCGGCTACACCTTC. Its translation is CASSETGWGGYTF.

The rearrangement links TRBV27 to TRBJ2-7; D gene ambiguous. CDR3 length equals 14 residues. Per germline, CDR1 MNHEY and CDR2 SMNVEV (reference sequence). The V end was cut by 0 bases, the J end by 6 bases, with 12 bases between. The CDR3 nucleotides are TGTGCCAGCAGTTTATCGTCCAACGGGTTCGAGCAGTACTTC. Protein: CASSLSSNGFEQYF.

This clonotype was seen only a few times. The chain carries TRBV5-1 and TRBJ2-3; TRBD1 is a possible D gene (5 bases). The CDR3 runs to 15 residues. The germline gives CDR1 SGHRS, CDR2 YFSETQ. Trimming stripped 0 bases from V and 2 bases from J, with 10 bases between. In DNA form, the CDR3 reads TGCGCCAGCAGCTTGGAGACAGTTGTCACAGATACGCAGTATTTT. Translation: CASSLETVVTDTQYF.

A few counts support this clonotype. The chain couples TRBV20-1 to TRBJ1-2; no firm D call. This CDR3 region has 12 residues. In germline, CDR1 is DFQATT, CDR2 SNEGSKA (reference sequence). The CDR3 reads CSAIDDEAGYTF. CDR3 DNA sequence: TGCAGCGCCATCGACGACGAAGCTGGCTACACCTTC.

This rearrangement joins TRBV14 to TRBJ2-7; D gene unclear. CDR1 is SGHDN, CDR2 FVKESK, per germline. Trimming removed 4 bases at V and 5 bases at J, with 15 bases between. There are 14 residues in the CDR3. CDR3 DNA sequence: TGTGCCAGCAGCCCCTATCCGAACAGCGACGAGCAGTACTTC. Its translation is CASSPYPNSDEQYF.

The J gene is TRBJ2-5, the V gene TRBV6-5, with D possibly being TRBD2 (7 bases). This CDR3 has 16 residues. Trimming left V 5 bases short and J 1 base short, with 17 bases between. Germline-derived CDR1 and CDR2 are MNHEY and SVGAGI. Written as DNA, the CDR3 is TGTGCCAGCAGTAGGGGGGGGCCACTTACCCAAGAGACCCAGTACTTC. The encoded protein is CASSRGGPLTQETQYF.

CDR3 in DNA: TGTGCCAGCAGCTTAGCGCTACGGGGTCAAGGCTACACCTTC. Its protein is CASSLALRGQGYTF. V is TRBV7-9 and J is TRBJ1-2; D gene ambiguous. Trimming removed 0 bases from V and 8 bases from J, with 13 bases in between. Germline V CDR1 and CDR2: SEHNR, FQNEAQ (reference sequence). The CDR3 spans 14 residues.

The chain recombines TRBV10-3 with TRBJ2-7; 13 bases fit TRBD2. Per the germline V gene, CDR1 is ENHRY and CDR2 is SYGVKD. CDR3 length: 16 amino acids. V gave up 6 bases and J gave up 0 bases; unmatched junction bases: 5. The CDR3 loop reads CAIRKTSGRASYEQYF. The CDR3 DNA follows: TGTGCCATCAGGAAAACTAGCGGGAGGGCCTCCTACGAGCAGTACTTC.

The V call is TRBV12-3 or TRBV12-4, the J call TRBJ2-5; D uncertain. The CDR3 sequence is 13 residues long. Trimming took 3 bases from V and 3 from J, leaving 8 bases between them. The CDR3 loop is CASSLDGKETQYF. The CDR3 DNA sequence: TGTGCCAGCAGTTTGGACGGTAAAGAGACCCAGTACTTC.

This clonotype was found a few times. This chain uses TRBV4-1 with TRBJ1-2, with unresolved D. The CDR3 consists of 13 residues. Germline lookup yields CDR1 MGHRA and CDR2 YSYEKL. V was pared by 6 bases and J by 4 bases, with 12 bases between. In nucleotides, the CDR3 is TGCGCCAGCAGTCTCAGTGAGTTCTATGGCTACACCTTC. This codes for CASSLSEFYGYTF.

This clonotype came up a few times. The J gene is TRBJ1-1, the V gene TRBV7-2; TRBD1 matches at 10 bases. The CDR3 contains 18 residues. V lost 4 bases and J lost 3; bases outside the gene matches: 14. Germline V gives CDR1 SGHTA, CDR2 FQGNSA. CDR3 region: CASSSGGTGDKGDTEAFF. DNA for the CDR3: TGTGCCAGCAGCTCAGGGGGGACAGGGGATAAGGGGGACACTGAAGCTTTCTTT.

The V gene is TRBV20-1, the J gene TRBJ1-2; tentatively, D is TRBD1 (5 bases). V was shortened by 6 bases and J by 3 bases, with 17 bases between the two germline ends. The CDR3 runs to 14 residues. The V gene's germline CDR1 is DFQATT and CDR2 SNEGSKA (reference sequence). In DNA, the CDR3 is TGCAGTGCCATTACAGGCCTTCCCGACTATGGCTACACCTTC. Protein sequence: CSAITGLPDYGYTF.

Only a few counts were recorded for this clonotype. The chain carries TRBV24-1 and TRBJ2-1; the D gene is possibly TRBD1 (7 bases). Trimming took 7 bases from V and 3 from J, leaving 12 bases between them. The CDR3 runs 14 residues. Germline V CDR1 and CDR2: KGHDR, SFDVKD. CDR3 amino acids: CATSDQGGYNEQFF. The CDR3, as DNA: TGTGCCACCAGCGATCAGGGGGGCTACAATGAGCAGTTCTTC.

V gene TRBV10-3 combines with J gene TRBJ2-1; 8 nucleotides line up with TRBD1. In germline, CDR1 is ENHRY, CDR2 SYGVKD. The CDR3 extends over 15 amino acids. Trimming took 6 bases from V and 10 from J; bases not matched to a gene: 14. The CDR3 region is CAIRKPRGPTYEQFF. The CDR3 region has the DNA TGTGCCATCAGAAAACCCAGGGGGCCTACCTACGAGCAGTTCTTC.

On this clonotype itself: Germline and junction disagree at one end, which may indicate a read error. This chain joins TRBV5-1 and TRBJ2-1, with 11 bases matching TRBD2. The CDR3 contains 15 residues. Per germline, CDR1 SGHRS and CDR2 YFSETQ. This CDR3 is CASRAGLADSNGQFF. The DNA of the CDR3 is TGCGCCAGCAGAGCGGGACTAGCGGACTCCAATGGGCAGTTCTTC.

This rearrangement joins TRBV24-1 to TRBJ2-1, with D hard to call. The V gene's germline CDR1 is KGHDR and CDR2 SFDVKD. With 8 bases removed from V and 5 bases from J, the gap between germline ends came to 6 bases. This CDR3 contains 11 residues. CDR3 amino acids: CATTRDNEQFF. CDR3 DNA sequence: TGTGCCACCACCCGGGACAATGAGCAGTTCTTC.

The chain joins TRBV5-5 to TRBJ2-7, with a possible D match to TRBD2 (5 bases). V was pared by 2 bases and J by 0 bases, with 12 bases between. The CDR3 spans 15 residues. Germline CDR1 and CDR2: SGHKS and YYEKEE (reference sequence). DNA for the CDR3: TGTGCCAGCAGCTTCGGGATCTCTAACTCCTACGAGCAGTACTTC. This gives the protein CASSFGISNSYEQYF.

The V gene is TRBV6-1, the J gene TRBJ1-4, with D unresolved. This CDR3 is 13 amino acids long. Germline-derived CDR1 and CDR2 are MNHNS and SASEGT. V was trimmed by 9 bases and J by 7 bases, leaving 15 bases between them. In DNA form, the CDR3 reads TGTGCCAGTACTTTAGGACGGGCTGAAAAACTGTTTTTT. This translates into CASTLGRAEKLFF.

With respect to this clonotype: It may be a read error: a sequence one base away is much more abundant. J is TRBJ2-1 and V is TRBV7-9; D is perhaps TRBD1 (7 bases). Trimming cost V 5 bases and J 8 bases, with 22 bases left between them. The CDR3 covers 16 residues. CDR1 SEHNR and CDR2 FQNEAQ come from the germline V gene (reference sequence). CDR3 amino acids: CASSQIKGRGQYEQFF. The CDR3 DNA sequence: TGTGCCAGCAGCCAAATTAAAGGGCGGGGACAGTATGAGCAGTTCTTC.

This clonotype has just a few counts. The DNA of the CDR3 is TGCAGCGGATCTGCAACTAATGAAAAACTGTTTTTT. Translating gives CSGSATNEKLFF. The rearrangement links TRBV29-1 to TRBJ1-4; D is unresolved. The CDR3 totals 12 residues. Germline V gene lookup returns CDR1 SQVTM and CDR2 ANQGSEA. V was shortened by 7 bases and J by 0 bases, with 6 bases between the two germline ends. Full variable domain (remainder filled in from reference TRBV29-1 and TRBJ1-4): SAVISQKPSRDICQRGTSLTIQCQVDSQVTMMFWYRQQPGQSLTLIATANQGSEATYESGFVIDKFPISRPNLTFSTLTVSNMSPEDSSIYLCSGSATNEKLFFGSGTQLSVL.

The CDR3 sequence: CASSLILDGETQYF. As DNA, the CDR3 is TGTGCCAGCAGTCTGATATTGGACGGGGAGACCCAGTACTTC. This rearrangement joins TRBV28 to TRBJ2-5; the D is unclear. This CDR3 has 14 amino acids. CDR1 and CDR2 from the germline V gene are MDHEN and SYDVKM. The ends were cut back, 5 bases at V and 5 bases at J, with 15 bases in the middle.

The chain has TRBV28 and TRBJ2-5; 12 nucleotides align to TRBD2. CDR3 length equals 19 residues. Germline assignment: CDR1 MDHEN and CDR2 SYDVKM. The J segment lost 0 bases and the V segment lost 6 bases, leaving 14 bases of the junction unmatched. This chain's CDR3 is CASSSPNYGLAGHQETQYF. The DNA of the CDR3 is TGTGCCAGCAGCTCACCGAACTACGGACTAGCGGGGCACCAAGAGACCCAGTACTTC.

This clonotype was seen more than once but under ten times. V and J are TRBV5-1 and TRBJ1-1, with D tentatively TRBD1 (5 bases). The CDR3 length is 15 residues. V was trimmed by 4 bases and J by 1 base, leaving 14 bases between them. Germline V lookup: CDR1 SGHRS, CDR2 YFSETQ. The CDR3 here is CASSPEGASNTEAFF. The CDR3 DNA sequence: TGCGCCAGCAGCCCCGAAGGGGCCTCGAACACTGAAGCTTTCTTT.

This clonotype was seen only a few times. The chain's CDR3 is CASSADRLQETQYF. CDR3 DNA sequence: TGTGCCAGCAGCGCAGACAGGTTACAAGAGACCCAGTACTTC. The chain carries TRBV7-9 and TRBJ2-5; possible D gene TRBD1, 6 bases. The CDR3 contains 14 residues. Trimming removed 5 bases from V and 2 bases from J, with 12 bases in between. From germline, CDR1 is SEHNR and CDR2 FQNEAQ (reference sequence).